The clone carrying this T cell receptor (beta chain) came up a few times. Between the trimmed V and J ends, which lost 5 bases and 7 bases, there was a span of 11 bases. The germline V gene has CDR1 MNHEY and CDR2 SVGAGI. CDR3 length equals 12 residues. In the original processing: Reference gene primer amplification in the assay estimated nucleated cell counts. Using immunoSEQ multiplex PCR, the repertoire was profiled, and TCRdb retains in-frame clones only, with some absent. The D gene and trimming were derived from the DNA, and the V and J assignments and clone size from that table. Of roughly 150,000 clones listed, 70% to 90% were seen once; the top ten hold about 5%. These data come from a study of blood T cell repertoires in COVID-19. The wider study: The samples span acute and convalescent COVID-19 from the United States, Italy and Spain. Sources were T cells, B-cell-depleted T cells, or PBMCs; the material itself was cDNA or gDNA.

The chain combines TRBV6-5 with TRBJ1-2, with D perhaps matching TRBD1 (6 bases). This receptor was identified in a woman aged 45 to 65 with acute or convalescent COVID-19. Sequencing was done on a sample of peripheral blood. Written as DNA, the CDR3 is TGTGCCAGCAGTAAACTAGGGGGTGGCTACACCTTC. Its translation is CASSKLGGGYTF.